Shown below are 21 T cell receptor beta chains from a single sample sequenced in a study of cytomegalovirus exposure and HLA in healthy donors. In the PCR, 60 Vbeta and 13 Jbeta primers were used. Generated by immunoSEQ multiplex PCR, the TCRdb table keeps only in-frame clones and is missing some. The sample lists around 200,000 clones; about 59% were seen once. The specimen was PBMCs. All receptors come from a man in his forties or fifties in good health and CMV-seronegative.

The chain couples TRBV6-1 to TRBJ2-1; TRBD2 might be the D (6 bases). The CDR3 loop spans 14 amino acids. The V gene's germline CDR1 is MNHNS and CDR2 SASEGT. Trimming left V 4 bases short and J 7 bases short, with 14 bases between. CDR3 nucleotide sequence: TGTGCCAGCAGTGTACTAGCTTCTGTGAATGAGCAGTTCTTC. Protein sequence: CASSVLASVNEQFF.

The chain recombines TRBV2 with TRBJ2-5; 8 nucleotides line up with TRBD2. CDR3 length: 15 amino acids. Germline CDR1 and CDR2: SNHLY and FYNNEI. The junction had 17 bases not matched to a gene; V was cut back by 6 bases and J by 11 bases. The CDR3 loop reads CASSLRSSGVQGQYF. The DNA of the CDR3 is TGTGCCAGCAGCCTTCGGAGTAGCGGGGTCCAGGGGCAGTACTTC. The full variable domain, in which reference TRBV2 and TRBJ2-5 provide the parts outside the CDR3, is EPEVTQTPSHQVTQMGQEVILRCVPISNHLYFYWYRQILGQKVEFLVSFYNNEISEKSEIFDDQFSVERPDGSNFTLKIRSTKLEDSAMYFCASSLRSSGVQGQYFGPGTRLLVL.

This clone was detected a few times. The genes are TRBV7-3 and TRBJ2-3; maybe TRBD1 (6 bases). Germline values: CDR1 SGHTA, CDR2 FQGTGA. The V gene lost 2 bases and the J gene lost 4 bases, with 10 bases spanning the gap. This CDR3 contains 14 residues. The CDR3, as DNA: TGTGCCAGCAGCTTAGGGACAAATGCAGATACGCAGTATTTT. Residues: CASSLGTNADTQYF.

The chain joins TRBV5-1 to TRBJ2-1; 12 positions agree with TRBD2. Germline CDR1 and CDR2: SGHRS and YFSETQ. The CDR3 is 17 amino acids. After removal of 4 bases from V and 7 bases from J, the junction contained 12 bases not matched to a gene. CDR3 DNA sequence: TGCGCCAGCAGCCGGCGACTAGCGGGAGCCCAGGGGAATGAGCAGTTCTTC. Residues: CASSRRLAGAQGNEQFF.

This chain uses TRBV4-3 with TRBJ2-3; TRBD2 matches at 8 bases. CDR1 is LGHNA, CDR2 YSLEER, per germline. With 0 bases clipped from V and 2 bases from J, the junction kept 10 bases outside the gene matches. This CDR3 has 18 residues. The DNA of the CDR3 is TGCGCCAGCAGCCAAGAGGCTAGCGGGTGGCGGGCCACAGATACGCAGTATTTT. Encoded protein: CASSQEASGWRATDTQYF.

This clone was recorded only once. J is TRBJ1-1 and V is TRBV25-1; D unclear. There are 13 residues in the CDR3. Germline V gene lookup returns CDR1 MGHDK and CDR2 SYGVNS. V was pared by 8 bases and J by 3 bases, with 13 bases between. CDR3 loop: CASGHSLHTEAFF. Written as DNA, the CDR3 is TGTGCCAGCGGGCACAGTCTCCACACTGAAGCTTTCTTT.

J is TRBJ2-7 and V is TRBV7-2; tentatively, D is TRBD2 (6 bases). The V gene's germline CDR1 is SGHTA and CDR2 FQGNSA. Deletions cut 2 bases from V and 3 bases from J, with 11 bases between. CDR3 length: 14 residues. In DNA form, the CDR3 reads TGTGCCAGCAGCTTACCAGCGGGCCTCTACGAGCAGTACTTC. Translated, it gives CASSLPAGLYEQYF.

This chain links TRBV7-9 with TRBJ1-4; weak D call: TRBD1 (5 bases). V was cut by 3 bases and J by 8 bases, with 10 bases left in between. The CDR3 runs to 13 residues. Germline loops: CDR1 SEHNR, CDR2 FQNEAQ (reference sequence). CDR3: CASSLGLLEKLFF. The DNA of the CDR3 is TGTGCCAGCAGCTTGGGACTACTGGAAAAACTGTTTTTT.

The genes are TRBV4-1 and TRBJ2-7, with a possible D match to TRBD1 (5 bases). Germline V gene data show CDR1 as MGHRA and CDR2 as YSYEKL. This CDR3 region has 14 residues. V was shortened by 4 bases and J by 2 bases, with 12 bases between the two germline ends. CDR3 nucleotides: TGCGCCAGCAGCCCGCAAACAGGTCCCTACGAGCAGTACTTC. Translation: CASSPQTGPYEQYF.

This clone was picked up one time. This chain joins TRBV7-2 and TRBJ1-2, with a tentative D call TRBD1 (5 bases). This CDR3 has 14 residues. CDR1 is SGHTA, CDR2 FQGNSA, per germline. Trimming pared 5 bases from V and 2 bases from J, leaving 12 bases between. The CDR3 loop reads CASSPQGTNYGYTF. The DNA for the CDR3 is TGTGCCAGCAGCCCCCAGGGTACGAACTATGGCTACACCTTC.

CDR3 nucleotides: TGTGCCAGTAGTATAGGGGCGGAGGGAACGAGTGGCTACACCTTC. Translated, it gives CASSIGAEGTSGYTF. The J gene is TRBJ1-2, the V gene TRBV19; no clear D gene. The germline CDR1 and CDR2 sequences are LNHDA and SQIVND (reference sequence). This CDR3 comprises 15 residues. Between the trimmed V and J ends, which lost 1 base and 7 bases, there was a span of 16 bases.

The J gene is TRBJ2-3, the V gene TRBV7-9; unclear D gene. V dropped 1 base and J dropped 0 bases, with 8 bases sitting between them. CDR3 length: 15 residues. CDR1 SEHNR and CDR2 FQNEAQ come from the germline V gene (reference sequence). CDR3: CASSLGPVSTDTQYF. The CDR3 nucleotides read TGTGCCAGCAGCTTAGGTCCAGTGAGCACAGATACGCAGTATTTT. Variable domain in full (rest from reference TRBV7-9 and TRBJ2-3): DTGVSQNPRHKITKRGQNVTFRCDPISEHNRLYWYRQTLGQGPEFLTYFQNEAQLEKSRLLSDRFSAERPKGSFSTLEIQRTEQGDSAMYLCASSLGPVSTDTQYFGPGTRLTVL.

The V call is TRBV9, the J call TRBJ2-7; 14 bases match TRBD2. The J segment lost 5 bases and the V segment lost 3 bases, leaving 7 bases of the junction unmatched. CDR1 is SGDLS, CDR2 YYNGEE, per germline. CDR3 length: 16 amino acids. The CDR3 is CASSAFSGLAGDEQYF. The CDR3 DNA is TGTGCCAGCAGCGCCTTCTCGGGACTAGCGGGAGACGAGCAGTACTTC.

This clone was detected a few times. This chain links TRBV4-3 with TRBJ2-7, with 7 nucleotides matching TRBD2. Germline CDR1 LGHNA, CDR2 YSLEER. The V gene end was trimmed by 3 bases and the J gene end by 3 bases; junction bases not matched to a gene: 8. The CDR3 sequence is 15 residues long. This CDR3 reads CASSQVRDYLYEQYF. In nucleotides, the CDR3 is TGCGCCAGCAGCCAGGTCCGGGACTACCTCTACGAGCAGTACTTC.

This clone showed up just once. The chain carries TRBV4-1 and TRBJ1-1, with a possible D match to TRBD1 (6 bases). V was cut by 2 bases and J by 1 base, with 8 bases left in between. The CDR3 loop spans 14 amino acids. CDR1 is MGHRA and CDR2 is YSYEKL in the germline V gene. The CDR3, as DNA: TGCGCCAGCAGCCAAACAGGGAGGAACACTGAAGCTTTCTTT. Translating gives CASSQTGRNTEAFF.

The chain carries TRBV19 and TRBJ1-2, with a weak D call TRBD1 (5 bases). The CDR3 spans 14 residues. The germline V gene encodes CDR1 LNHDA and CDR2 SQIVND (reference sequence). Trimming took 6 bases from V and 4 from J, leaving 15 bases between them. The CDR3 sequence: CASSYPTGSYGYTF. The CDR3 bases are TGTGCCAGTAGCTACCCCACAGGATCCTATGGCTACACCTTC. Combining the CDR3 with reference TRBV19 and TRBJ1-2 gives the whole variable domain DGGITQSPKYLFRKEGQNVTLSCEQNLNHDAMYWYRQDPGQGLRLIYYSQIVNDFQKGDIAEGYSVSREKKESFPLTVTSAQKNPTAFYLCASSYPTGSYGYTFGSGTRLTVV.

This clone was seen many times. The rearrangement uses TRBV9 and TRBJ2-1, with 10 bases identical to TRBD2. Germline CDR1 and CDR2: SGDLS and YYNGEE. The trim removed 0 bases at V and 8 bases at J, leaving 8 bases unmatched. The CDR3 covers 16 residues. The DNA of the CDR3 is TGTGCCAGCAGCGTAGTGGGACTAGCGTTTTTTGATGAGCAGTTCTTC. Encoded protein: CASSVVGLAFFDEQFF.

V gene TRBV5-4 combines with J gene TRBJ2-3, with 8 bases that match TRBD2. J lost 5 bases, V lost 4 bases, and 6 bases had no gene match. The CDR3 is made up of 14 amino acids. The germline V gene has CDR1 SGHNT and CDR2 YYREEE (reference sequence). In DNA form, the CDR3 reads TGTGCCAGCAGCCTGGGACTAGATGGAGATACGCAGTATTTT. Protein sequence: CASSLGLDGDTQYF.

This clone has only a few counts. The V call is TRBV6-5, the J call TRBJ1-2; a possible D gene is TRBD1 (5 bases). Germline CDR1 and CDR2: MNHEY and SVGAGI. The V end lost 4 bases, the J end lost 3 bases, and 12 bases lay between the germline ends. The CDR3 consists of 14 residues. CDR3 in DNA: TGTGCCAGCAGTTTTGTTCAAGGGGACTATGGCTACACCTTC. This sequence encodes CASSFVQGDYGYTF.

V and J are TRBV12-5 and TRBJ2-2; D is possibly TRBD1 (5 bases). V was clipped by 6 bases and J by 8 bases, with 7 bases between them. The CDR3 has 11 amino acids. Germline V gives CDR1 LGHNT, CDR2 FRNRAP. CDR3 nucleotides: TGTGCTAGTGGCCCAGGGGGGGAGCTGTTTTTT. Its translation: CASGPGGELFF.

The chain uses TRBV18 and TRBJ2-3, with D perhaps TRBD1 (6 bases). The CDR3 contains 16 residues. V was clipped by 2 bases and J by 3 bases, with 15 bases between them. Looked up from germline, CDR1 is KGHSH and CDR2 is LQKENI. CDR3 region: CASSPGGALGTDTQYF. CDR3 in DNA: TGTGCCAGCTCACCAGGGGGCGCGTTGGGGACAGATACGCAGTATTTT. Filled out from reference TRBV18 and TRBJ2-3, the complete variable domain reads NAGVMQNPRHLVRRRGQEARLRCSPMKGHSHVYWYRQLPEEGLKFMVYLQKENIIDESGMPKERFSAEFPKEGPSILRIQQVVRGDSAAYFCASSPGGALGTDTQYFGPGTRLTVL.